This entry lists 21 T cell receptor beta chains sequenced from one sample in a study of CD8 T cells in Susac syndrome. RNA totalling 0.5 to 1 ug underwent reverse transcription with random hexamers. MiXCR, run by TCRdb on the immunoSEQ multiplex PCR reads, gives a single entry per CDR3 protein. The sample lists 85,000 to 130,000 distinct CDR3 sequences, approximately 93% occurring once. Sequencing was done on a sample of CD8+ T cells from PBMCs. These receptors were taken from a human donor with Susac syndrome.

This clonotype was found once. The chain recombines TRBV7-2 with TRBJ1-1; D unclear. Trimming took off 8 bases at V and 1 base at J, with 11 bases between the two ends. The CDR3 runs to 13 residues. Per germline, CDR1 SGHTA and CDR2 FQGNSA. The CDR3 bases are TGTGCCAGCGGTGGGGATCAGAACACTGAAGCTTTCTTT. This codes for CASGGDQNTEAFF.

The chain uses TRBV24-1 and TRBJ2-7; perhaps D is TRBD1 or TRBD2 (5 bases each). Germline V CDR1 and CDR2: KGHDR, SFDVKD. CDR3 size: 13 residues. V was shortened by 11 bases and J by 2 bases, with 15 bases between the two germline ends. The CDR3 here is CAIRGAETYEQYF. The CDR3 nucleotides are TGTGCCATCAGAGGGGCGGAGACCTACGAGCAGTACTTC.

This chain joins TRBV2 and TRBJ2-3; D unresolved. Trimming pared 4 bases from V and 10 bases from J, leaving 12 bases between. Germline lookup yields CDR1 SNHLY and CDR2 FYNNEI. This CDR3 region has 12 residues. CDR3 bases: TGTGCCAGCAGTGGTAGTAGGGTAGCGCAGTATTTT. As protein: CASSGSRVAQYF.

V is TRBV5-4 and J is TRBJ1-2; no definite D call. The CDR3 is 13 residues long. V was shortened by 4 bases and J by 6 bases, with 13 bases between the two germline ends. CDR1 and CDR2 (germline): SGHNT, YYREEE (reference sequence). Here the CDR3 DNA reads TGTGCCAGCAGCGAGACCTTGGTGGATGGCTACACCTTC. Its protein product is CASSETLVDGYTF.

This chain connects TRBV27 to TRBJ1-1, with TRBD1 identical over 10 bases. Looked up from germline, CDR1 is MNHEY and CDR2 is SMNVEV (reference sequence). The ends lost 6 bases at V and 1 base at J; junction bases unmatched: 5. This CDR3 contains 15 residues. In nucleotides, the CDR3 is TGTGCCAGCAGGGACAGGGGGGAAAGGAACACTGAAGCTTTCTTT. It is translated as CASRDRGERNTEAFF.

This rearrangement joins TRBV5-1 to TRBJ1-2; 10 bases line up with TRBD1. This CDR3 is built from 16 residues. V gave up 4 bases and J gave up 6 bases; unmatched junction bases: 12. Germline loops: CDR1 SGHRS, CDR2 YFSETQ. The DNA of the CDR3 is TGCGCCAGCAGCCGATCGACAGGGGGCGTCATCGATGGCTACACCTTC. Encoded protein: CASSRSTGGVIDGYTF.

The chain uses TRBV27 and TRBJ2-1; TRBD2 agrees at 11 bases. This CDR3 has 16 residues. The V gene's germline CDR1 is MNHEY and CDR2 SMNVEV (reference sequence). Trimming at V came to 6 bases and at J to 2 bases, leaving 6 bases not matched to a gene. The DNA for the CDR3 is TGTGCCAGCAGCTTTCTAGCGGGGGGTACCTACAATGAGCAGTTCTTC. This codes for CASSFLAGGTYNEQFF.

This chain uses TRBV6-5 with TRBJ2-7; 14 bases line up with TRBD2. Germline trimming cut 0 bases from V and 0 bases from J; bases unmatched to any gene: 4. The V gene's germline CDR1 is MNHEY and CDR2 SVGAGI. There are 18 residues in the CDR3. The CDR3 DNA follows: TGTGCCAGCAGTTACTCGACTAGCGGGGGGGACTACTCCTACGAGCAGTACTTC. It encodes CASSYSTSGGDYSYEQYF.

The chain recombines TRBV12-3 or TRBV12-4 with TRBJ2-7; 7 bases are shared with TRBD1. This CDR3 comprises 13 residues. With V trimmed by 5 bases and J by 4 bases, 5 bases remained unmatched. As DNA, the CDR3 is TGTGCCAGCAGTCCCCGACAGGGTTACGAGCAGTACTTC. Amino acid sequence: CASSPRQGYEQYF.

The chain carries TRBV20-1 and TRBJ2-7; D is possibly TRBD2 (6 bases). The germline V and J ends were trimmed by 6 bases and 0 bases, with 15 bases remaining between them. In germline, CDR1 is DFQATT, CDR2 SNEGSKA (reference sequence). The CDR3 runs to 14 residues. The CDR3 spells CSAKLPGSSYEQYF. CDR3 nucleotide sequence: TGCAGTGCCAAGCTACCCGGGAGCTCCTACGAGCAGTACTTC.

This chain uses TRBV9 with TRBJ2-1; 7 bases fit TRBD2. This CDR3 spans 15 amino acids. CDR1 and CDR2 from the germline V gene are SGDLS and YYNGEE. With 3 bases clipped from V and 2 bases from J, the junction kept 5 bases outside the gene matches. In nucleotides, the CDR3 is TGTGCCAGCAGCGCCCCTCGGGGGGCCTACAATGAGCAGTTCTTC. Translating it yields CASSAPRGAYNEQFF. The entire variable domain, with the rest obtained from reference TRBV9 and TRBJ2-1, is as follows: DSGVTQTPKHLITATGQRVTLRCSPRSGDLSVYWYQQSLDQGLQFLIQYYNGEERAKGNILERFSAQQFPDLHSELNLSSLELGDSALYFCASSAPRGAYNEQFFGPGTRLTVL.

This chain joins TRBV9 and TRBJ1-5; possible D gene TRBD1, 5 bases. V was pared by 0 bases and J by 6 bases, with 10 bases between. The CDR3 covers 14 residues. Germline assignment: CDR1 SGDLS and CDR2 YYNGEE. The CDR3 coding sequence is TGTGCCAGCAGCGTAGGGGGGGTGTCTCAGCCCCAGCATTTT. Amino acids: CASSVGGVSQPQHF.

The chain is built from TRBV27 and TRBJ2-2; 8 bases align to TRBD1. The junction had 17 bases not matched to a gene; V was cut back by 0 bases and J by 5 bases. This CDR3 has 20 residues. Per germline, CDR1 MNHEY and CDR2 SMNVEV (reference sequence). In DNA form, the CDR3 reads TGTGCCAGCAGTTTATCCCCCTATATCCCTCAGACAGGGGAAACCGGGGAGCTGTTTTTT. This codes for CASSLSPYIPQTGETGELFF.

The chain uses TRBV5-4 and TRBJ1-2; possibly TRBD1 for D (6 bases). From germline, CDR1 is SGHNT and CDR2 YYREEE (reference sequence). The CDR3 spans 15 residues. The germline V and J ends were trimmed by 2 bases and 0 bases, with 11 bases remaining between them. The CDR3 loop is CASSLWGGPNYGYTF. The CDR3 DNA follows: TGTGCCAGCAGCTTATGGGGGGGGCCTAACTATGGCTACACCTTC. Variable domain in full (rest from reference TRBV5-4 and TRBJ1-2): ETGVTQSPTHLIKTRGQQVTLRCSSQSGHNTVSWYQQALGQGPQFIFQYYREEENGRGNFPPRFSGLQFPNYSSELNVNALELDDSALYLCASSLWGGPNYGYTFGSGTRLTVV.

This clonotype was counted a single time. In nucleotides, the CDR3 is TGTGCCAGCAGCTTAAGGACGAGGGAGACCCAGTACTTC. As protein: CASSLRTRETQYF. The chain recombines TRBV12-3 or TRBV12-4 with TRBJ2-5; D call uncertain. The germline V and J ends were trimmed by 6 bases and 5 bases, with 13 bases remaining between them. This CDR3 region has 13 residues.

The gene calls are TRBV6-2 or TRBV6-3 and TRBJ2-1; D is unclear. Per germline, CDR1 MNHEY and CDR2 SVGEGT. V was trimmed by 5 bases and J by 8 bases, leaving 10 bases between them. This CDR3 region has 12 residues. The CDR3 region is CASSRPRDEQFF. CDR3 in DNA: TGTGCCAGCAGTCGACCCCGGGATGAGCAGTTCTTC.

The rearrangement joins TRBV5-4 to TRBJ2-5, with TRBD1 matching over 11 bases. CDR1 is SGHNT and CDR2 is YYREEE in the germline V gene (reference sequence). J lost 2 bases, V lost 4 bases, and 1 base had no gene match. There are 14 residues in the CDR3. The CDR3 sequence is CASSGDRGQETQYF. The DNA for the CDR3 is TGTGCCAGCAGCGGGGACAGGGGGCAAGAGACCCAGTACTTC.

The chain employs TRBV5-6 and TRBJ2-5, with 8 bases aligning to TRBD2. The ends lost 0 bases at V and 4 bases at J; junction bases unmatched: 5. Germline loops: CDR1 SGHDT, CDR2 YYEEEE. This CDR3 comprises 15 residues. The DNA for the CDR3 is TGTGCCAGCAGCTTGGCGAGTAGCGGGGTAGAGACCCAGTACTTC. Encoded protein: CASSLASSGVETQYF.

The rearrangement links TRBV9 to TRBJ2-2, with D possibly being TRBD2 (6 bases). CDR1 is SGDLS and CDR2 is YYNGEE in the germline V gene. The CDR3 loop spans 17 amino acids. The V end was cut by 4 bases, the J end by 0 bases, with 16 bases between. The CDR3 DNA reads TGTGCCAGCAGCCCACGATGGGGGGATCCGAACACCGGGGAGCTGTTTTTT. Translating it yields CASSPRWGDPNTGELFF.

The J gene is TRBJ2-7, the V gene TRBV20-1, with TRBD2 matching 10 bases. Germline lookup yields CDR1 DFQATT and CDR2 SNEGSKA (reference sequence). V shed 6 bases, J shed 5 bases, and the junction held 7 bases outside the gene matches. CDR3 length: 13 amino acids. CDR3 in amino acids: CSARLAGNNEQYF. The DNA for the CDR3 is TGCAGTGCCCGACTAGCGGGTAACAACGAGCAGTACTTC.

The CDR3, as DNA: TGTGCCAGCAGTATGGGGGGCGCCCCTACGCAGTATTTT. Translation gives CASSMGGAPTQYF. The rearrangement joins TRBV12-3 or TRBV12-4 to TRBJ2-3, with D perhaps TRBD1 or TRBD2 (6 bases each). V lost 5 bases to trimming and J lost 8 bases, with 14 bases between them. The CDR3 extends over 13 amino acids.